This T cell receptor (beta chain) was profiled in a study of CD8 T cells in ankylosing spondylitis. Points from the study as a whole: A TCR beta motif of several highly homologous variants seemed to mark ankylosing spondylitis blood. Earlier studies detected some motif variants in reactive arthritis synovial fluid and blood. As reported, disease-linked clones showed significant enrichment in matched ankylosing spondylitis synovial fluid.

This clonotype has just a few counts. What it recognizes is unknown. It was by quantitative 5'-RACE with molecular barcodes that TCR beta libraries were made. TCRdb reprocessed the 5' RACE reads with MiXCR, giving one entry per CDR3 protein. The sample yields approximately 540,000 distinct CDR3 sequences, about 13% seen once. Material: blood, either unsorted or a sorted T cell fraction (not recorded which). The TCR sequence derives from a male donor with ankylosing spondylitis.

For the CDR3, the DNA is TGCAGTGCCCCTGGGGACAGGGACATCTTCGAGCAGTACTTC. Amino acid sequence: CSAPGDRDIFEQYF. The gene calls are TRBV20-1 and TRBJ2-7, with TRBD1 matching 9 bases. Germline CDR1 and CDR2: DFQATT and SNEGSKA (reference sequence). The CDR3 runs to 14 residues. The junction had 12 bases not matched to a gene; V was cut back by 6 bases and J by 6 bases.